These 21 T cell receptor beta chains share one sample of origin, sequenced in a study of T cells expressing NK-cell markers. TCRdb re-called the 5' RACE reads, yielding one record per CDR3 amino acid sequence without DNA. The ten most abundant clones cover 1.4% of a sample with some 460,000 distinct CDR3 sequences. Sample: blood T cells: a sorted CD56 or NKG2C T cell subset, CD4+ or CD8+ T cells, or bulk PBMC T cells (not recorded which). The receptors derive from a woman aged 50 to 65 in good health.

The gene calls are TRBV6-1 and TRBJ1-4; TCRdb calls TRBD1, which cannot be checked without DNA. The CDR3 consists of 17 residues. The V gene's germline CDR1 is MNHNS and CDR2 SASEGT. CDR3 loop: CASRPPGISPTNEKLFF.

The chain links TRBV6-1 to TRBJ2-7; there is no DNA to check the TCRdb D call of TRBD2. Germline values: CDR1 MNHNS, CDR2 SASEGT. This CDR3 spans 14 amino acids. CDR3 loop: CASTSGWGEYEQYF.

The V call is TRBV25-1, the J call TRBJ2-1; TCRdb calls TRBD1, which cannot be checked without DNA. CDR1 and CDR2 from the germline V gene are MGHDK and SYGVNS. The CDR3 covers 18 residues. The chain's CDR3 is CASSESLERGGQSNEQFF.

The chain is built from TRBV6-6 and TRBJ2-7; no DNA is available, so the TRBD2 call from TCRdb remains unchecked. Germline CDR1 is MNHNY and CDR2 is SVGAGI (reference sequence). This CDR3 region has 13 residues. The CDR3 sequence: CASKEASWGEQYF.

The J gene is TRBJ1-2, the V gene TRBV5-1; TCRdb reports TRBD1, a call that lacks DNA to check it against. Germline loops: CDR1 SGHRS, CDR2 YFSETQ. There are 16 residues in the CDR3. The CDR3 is CASSPPQFGRNYGYTF.

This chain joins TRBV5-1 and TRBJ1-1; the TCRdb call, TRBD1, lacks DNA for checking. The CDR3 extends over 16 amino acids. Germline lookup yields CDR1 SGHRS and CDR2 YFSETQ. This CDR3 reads CASGRGDFLGNTEAFF.

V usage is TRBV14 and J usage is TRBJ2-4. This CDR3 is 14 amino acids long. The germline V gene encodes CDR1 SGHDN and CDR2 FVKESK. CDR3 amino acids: CASSQVWGKNIQYF.

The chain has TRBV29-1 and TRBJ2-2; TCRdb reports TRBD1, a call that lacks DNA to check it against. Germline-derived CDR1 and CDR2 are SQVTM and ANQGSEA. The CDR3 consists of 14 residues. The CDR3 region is CSVGEGHVTGELFF.

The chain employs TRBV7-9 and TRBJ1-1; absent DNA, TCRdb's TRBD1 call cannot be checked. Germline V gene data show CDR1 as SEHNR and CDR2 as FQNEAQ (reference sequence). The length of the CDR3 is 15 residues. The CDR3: CASRPRYRGSTEAFF.

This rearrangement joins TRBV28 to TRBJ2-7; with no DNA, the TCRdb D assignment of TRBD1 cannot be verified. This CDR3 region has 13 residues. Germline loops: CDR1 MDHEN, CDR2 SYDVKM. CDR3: CASSLKGGGEQYF.

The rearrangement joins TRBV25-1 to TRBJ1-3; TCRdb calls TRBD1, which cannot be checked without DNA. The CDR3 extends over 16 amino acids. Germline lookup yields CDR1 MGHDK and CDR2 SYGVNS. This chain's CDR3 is CASAALDRVSGNTIYF.

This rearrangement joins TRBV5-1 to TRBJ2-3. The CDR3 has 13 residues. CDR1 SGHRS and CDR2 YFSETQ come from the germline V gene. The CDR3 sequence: CASSSLVVDTQYF.

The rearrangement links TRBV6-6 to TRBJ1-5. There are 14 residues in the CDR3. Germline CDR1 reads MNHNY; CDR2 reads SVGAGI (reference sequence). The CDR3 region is CASREGRNNQPQHF.

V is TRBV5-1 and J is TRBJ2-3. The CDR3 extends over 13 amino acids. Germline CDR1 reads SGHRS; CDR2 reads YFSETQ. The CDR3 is CASSLRLTDTQYF.

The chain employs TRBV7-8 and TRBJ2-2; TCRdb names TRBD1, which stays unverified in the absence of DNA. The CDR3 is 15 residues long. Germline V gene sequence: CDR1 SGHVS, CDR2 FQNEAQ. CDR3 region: CASSLEGGRGGELFF.

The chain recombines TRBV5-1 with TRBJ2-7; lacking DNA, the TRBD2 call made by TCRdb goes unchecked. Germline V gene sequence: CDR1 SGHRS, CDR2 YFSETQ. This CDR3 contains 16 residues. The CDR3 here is CASSLLTSGNSYEQYF.

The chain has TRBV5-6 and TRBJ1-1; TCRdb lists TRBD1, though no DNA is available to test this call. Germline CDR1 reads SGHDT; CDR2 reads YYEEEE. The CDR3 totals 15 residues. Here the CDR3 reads CASSLTTRGGTEAFF.

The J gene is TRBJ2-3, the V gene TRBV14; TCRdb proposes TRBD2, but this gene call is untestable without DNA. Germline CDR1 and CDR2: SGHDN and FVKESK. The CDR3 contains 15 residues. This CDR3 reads CASSQMLAGADTQYF.

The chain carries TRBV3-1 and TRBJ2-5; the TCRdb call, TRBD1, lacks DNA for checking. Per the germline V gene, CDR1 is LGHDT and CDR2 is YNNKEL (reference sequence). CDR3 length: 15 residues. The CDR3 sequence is CASSLRTGTTETQYF.

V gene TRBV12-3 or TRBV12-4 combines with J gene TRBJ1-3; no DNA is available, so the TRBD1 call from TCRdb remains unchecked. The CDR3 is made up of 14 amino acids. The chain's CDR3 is CASTRAVSGNTIYF.

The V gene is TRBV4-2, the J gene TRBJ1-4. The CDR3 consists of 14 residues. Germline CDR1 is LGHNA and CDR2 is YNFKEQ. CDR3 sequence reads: CASSQGGSNEKLFF.